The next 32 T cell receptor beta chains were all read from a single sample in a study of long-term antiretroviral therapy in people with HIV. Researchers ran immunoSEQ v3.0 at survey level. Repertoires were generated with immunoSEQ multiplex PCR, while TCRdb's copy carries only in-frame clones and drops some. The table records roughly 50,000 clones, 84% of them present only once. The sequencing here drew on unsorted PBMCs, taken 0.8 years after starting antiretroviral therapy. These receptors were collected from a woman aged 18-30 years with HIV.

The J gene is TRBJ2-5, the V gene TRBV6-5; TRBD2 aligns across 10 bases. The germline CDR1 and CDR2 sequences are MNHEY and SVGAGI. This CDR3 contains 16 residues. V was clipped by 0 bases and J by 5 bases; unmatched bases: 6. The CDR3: CASSYSRTSGDETQYF. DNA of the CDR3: TGTGCCAGCAGTTACTCCCGGACTAGCGGAGACGAGACCCAGTACTTC.

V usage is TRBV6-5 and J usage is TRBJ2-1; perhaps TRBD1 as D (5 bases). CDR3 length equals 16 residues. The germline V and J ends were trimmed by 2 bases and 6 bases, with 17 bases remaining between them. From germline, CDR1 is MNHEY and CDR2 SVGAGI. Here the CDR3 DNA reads TGTGCCAGCAGTTACGCAGGCTTAAGGGGCAGCAATGAGCAGTTCTTC. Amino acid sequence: CASSYAGLRGSNEQFF.

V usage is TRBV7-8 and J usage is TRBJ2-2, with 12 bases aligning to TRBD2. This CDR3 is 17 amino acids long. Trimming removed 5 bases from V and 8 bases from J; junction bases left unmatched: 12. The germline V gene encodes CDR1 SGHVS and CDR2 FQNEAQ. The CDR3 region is CASSLPTLAGGPGELFF. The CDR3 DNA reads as TGTGCCAGCAGCCTCCCTACTCTAGCGGGAGGGCCGGGGGAGCTGTTTTTT.

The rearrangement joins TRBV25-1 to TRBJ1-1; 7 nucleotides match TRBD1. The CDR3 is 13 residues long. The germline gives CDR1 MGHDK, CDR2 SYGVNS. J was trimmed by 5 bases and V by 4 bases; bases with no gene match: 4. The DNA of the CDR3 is TGTGCCAGCAGTGGAACAGGGGTAACTGAAGCTTTCTTT. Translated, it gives CASSGTGVTEAFF.

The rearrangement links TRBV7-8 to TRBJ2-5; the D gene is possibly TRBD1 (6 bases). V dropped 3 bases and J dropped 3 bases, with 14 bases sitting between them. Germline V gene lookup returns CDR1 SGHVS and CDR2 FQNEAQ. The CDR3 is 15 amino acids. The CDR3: CASSFGWTEKETQYF. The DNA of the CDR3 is TGTGCCAGCAGCTTTGGGTGGACAGAAAAAGAGACCCAGTACTTC.

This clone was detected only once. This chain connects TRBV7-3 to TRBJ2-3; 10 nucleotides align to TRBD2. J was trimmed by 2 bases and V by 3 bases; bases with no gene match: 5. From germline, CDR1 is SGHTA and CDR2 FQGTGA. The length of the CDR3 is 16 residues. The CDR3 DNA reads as TGTGCCAGCAGCTTTGCGGGACTAGCGTCCACAGATACGCAGTATTTT. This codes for CASSFAGLASTDTQYF.

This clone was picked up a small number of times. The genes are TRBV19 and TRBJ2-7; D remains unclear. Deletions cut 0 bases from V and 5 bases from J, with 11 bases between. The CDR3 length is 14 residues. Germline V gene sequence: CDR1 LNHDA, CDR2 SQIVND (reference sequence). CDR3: CASSIDRRDHEQYF. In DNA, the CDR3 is TGTGCCAGTAGTATAGATCGAAGGGATCACGAGCAGTACTTC.

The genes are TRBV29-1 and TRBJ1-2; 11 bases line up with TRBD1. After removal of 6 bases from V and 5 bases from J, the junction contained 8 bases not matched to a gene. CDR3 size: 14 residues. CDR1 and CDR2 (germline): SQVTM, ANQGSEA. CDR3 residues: CSVGLRDRGYGYTF. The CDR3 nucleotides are TGCAGCGTCGGCCTCCGGGACAGGGGGTATGGCTACACCTTC.

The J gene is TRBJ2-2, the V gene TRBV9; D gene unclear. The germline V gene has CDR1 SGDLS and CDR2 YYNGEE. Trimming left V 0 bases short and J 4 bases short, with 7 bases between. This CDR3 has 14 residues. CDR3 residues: CASSVEIATGELFF. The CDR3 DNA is TGTGCCAGCAGCGTAGAAATAGCCACCGGGGAGCTGTTTTTT.

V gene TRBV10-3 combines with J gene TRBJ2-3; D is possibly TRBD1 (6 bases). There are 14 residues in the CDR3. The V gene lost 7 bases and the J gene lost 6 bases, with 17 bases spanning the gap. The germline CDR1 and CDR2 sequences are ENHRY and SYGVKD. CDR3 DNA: TGTGCCATCAAATCGCTAGCCGACAGGGATACGCAGTATTTT. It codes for CAIKSLADRDTQYF.

In DNA form, the CDR3 reads TGTGCCAGCAGTTTATCTACACTCTTAAAGGGGAGCAATCAGCCCCAGCATTTT. This codes for CASSLSTLLKGSNQPQHF. The chain employs TRBV28 and TRBJ1-5; D is possibly TRBD1 (5 bases). The CDR3 extends over 18 amino acids. Per germline, CDR1 MDHEN and CDR2 SYDVKM. Trimming shortened V by 1 base and J by 1 base, and 17 bases separated the two germline ends.

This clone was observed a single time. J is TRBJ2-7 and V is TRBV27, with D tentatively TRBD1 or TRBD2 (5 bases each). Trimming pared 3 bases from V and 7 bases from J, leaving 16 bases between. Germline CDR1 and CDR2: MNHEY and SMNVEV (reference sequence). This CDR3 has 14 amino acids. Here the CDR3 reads CASSFGGGQREQYF. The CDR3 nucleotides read TGTGCCAGCAGTTTCGGTGGAGGACAACGGGAGCAGTACTTC.

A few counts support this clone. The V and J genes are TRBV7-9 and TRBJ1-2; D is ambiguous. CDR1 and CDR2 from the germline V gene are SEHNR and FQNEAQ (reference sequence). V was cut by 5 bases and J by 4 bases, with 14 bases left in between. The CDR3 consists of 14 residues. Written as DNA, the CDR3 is TGTGCCAGCAGCCCCGACGGGCAAATCTATGGCTACACCTTC. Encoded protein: CASSPDGQIYGYTF.

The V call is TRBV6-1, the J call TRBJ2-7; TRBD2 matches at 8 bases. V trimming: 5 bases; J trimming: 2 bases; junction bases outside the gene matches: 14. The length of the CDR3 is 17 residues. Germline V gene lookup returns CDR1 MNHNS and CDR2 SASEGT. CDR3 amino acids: CASSQGVGGGQTYEQYF. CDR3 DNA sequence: TGTGCCAGCAGTCAAGGGGTCGGGGGGGGACAAACCTACGAGCAGTACTTC.

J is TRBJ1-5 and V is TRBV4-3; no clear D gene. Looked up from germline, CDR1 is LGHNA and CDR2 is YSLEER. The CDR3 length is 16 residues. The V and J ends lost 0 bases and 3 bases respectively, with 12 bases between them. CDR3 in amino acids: CASSQELGLNNQPQHF. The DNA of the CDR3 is TGCGCCAGCAGCCAAGAGCTAGGGTTAAACAATCAGCCCCAGCATTTT.

CDR3 sequence: CASSFIFGEQYF. The CDR3 DNA reads as TGTGCCAGCAGTTTCATATTCGGCGAGCAGTACTTC. The chain combines TRBV27 with TRBJ2-7; no clear D. The germline V and J ends were trimmed by 3 bases and 6 bases, with 9 bases remaining between them. The germline gives CDR1 MNHEY, CDR2 SMNVEV (reference sequence). The CDR3 spans 12 residues.

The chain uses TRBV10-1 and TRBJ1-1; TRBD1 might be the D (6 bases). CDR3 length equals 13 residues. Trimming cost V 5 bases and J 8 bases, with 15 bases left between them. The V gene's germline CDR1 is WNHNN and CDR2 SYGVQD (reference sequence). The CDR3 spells CASSPGQRLEAFF. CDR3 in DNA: TGCGCCAGCAGTCCGGGACAAAGGTTGGAAGCTTTCTTT.

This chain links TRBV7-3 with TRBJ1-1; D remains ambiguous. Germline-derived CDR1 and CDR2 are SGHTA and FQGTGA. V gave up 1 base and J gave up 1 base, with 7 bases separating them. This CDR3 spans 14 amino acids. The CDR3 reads CASSLIGGNTEAFF. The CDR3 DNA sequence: TGTGCCAGCAGCTTAATAGGCGGGAACACTGAAGCTTTCTTT. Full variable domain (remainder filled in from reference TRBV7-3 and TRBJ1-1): GAGVSQTPSNKVTEKGKYVELRCDPISGHTALYWYRQSLGQGPEFLIYFQGTGAADDSGLPNDRFFAVRPEGSVSTLKIQRTERGDSAVYLCASSLIGGNTEAFFGQGTRLTVV.

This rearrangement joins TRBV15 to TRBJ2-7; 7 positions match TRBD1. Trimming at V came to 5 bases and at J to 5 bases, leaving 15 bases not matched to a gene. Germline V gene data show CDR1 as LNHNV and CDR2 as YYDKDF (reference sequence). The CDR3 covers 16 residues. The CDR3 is CATSSALTGKVDEQYF. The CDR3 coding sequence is TGTGCCACCAGCTCCGCCCTGACAGGGAAGGTGGACGAGCAGTACTTC.

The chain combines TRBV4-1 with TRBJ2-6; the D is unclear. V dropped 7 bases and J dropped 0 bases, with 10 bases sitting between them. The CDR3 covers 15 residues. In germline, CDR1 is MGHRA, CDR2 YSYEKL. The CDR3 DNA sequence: TGCGCCAGCAATGGCCGCAGCTCTGGGGCCAACGTCCTGACTTTC. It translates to CASNGRSSGANVLTF.

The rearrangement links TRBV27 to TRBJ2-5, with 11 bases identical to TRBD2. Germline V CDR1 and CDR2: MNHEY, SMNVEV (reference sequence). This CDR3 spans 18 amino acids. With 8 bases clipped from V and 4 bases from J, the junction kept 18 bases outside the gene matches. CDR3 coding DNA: TGTGCCAGCCGTACAAGGATCCGTAGCGGGAGGGCCGGAGAGACCCAGTACTTC. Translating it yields CASRTRIRSGRAGETQYF.

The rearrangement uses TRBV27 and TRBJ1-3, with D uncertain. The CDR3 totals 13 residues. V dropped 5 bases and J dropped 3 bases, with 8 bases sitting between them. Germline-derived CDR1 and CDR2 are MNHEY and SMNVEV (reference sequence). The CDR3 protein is CASSPLGGNTIYF. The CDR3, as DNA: TGTGCCAGCAGTCCCCTGGGTGGAAACACCATATATTTT.

CDR3 sequence (DNA): TGTGCCAGCAGTCCCCGGGATGTCAATCAGCCCCAGCATTTT. This gives the protein CASSPRDVNQPQHF. The chain recombines TRBV6-5 with TRBJ1-5, with no clear D. V was cut by 5 bases and J by 3 bases, with 11 bases left in between. CDR3 length: 14 amino acids. Germline loops: CDR1 MNHEY, CDR2 SVGAGI.

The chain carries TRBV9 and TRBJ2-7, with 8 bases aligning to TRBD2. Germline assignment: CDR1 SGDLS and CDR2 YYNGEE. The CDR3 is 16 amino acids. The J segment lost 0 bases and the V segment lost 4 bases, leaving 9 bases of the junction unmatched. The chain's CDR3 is CASSPSSGSRSYEQYF. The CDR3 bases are TGTGCCAGCAGCCCATCTAGCGGGTCTCGCTCCTACGAGCAGTACTTC.

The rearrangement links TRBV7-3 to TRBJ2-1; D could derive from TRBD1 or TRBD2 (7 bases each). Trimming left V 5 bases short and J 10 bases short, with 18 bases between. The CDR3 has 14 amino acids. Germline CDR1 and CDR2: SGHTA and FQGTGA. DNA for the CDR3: TGTGCCAGCAGCCCCCAGGGGGGGGAAAACGAGCAGTTCTTC. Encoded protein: CASSPQGGENEQFF.

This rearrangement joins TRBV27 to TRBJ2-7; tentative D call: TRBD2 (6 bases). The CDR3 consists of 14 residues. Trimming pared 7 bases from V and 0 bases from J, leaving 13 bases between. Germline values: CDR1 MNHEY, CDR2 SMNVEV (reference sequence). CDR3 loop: CASKSERASYEQYF. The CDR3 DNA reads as TGTGCCAGCAAAAGCGAGCGGGCCTCCTACGAGCAGTACTTC.

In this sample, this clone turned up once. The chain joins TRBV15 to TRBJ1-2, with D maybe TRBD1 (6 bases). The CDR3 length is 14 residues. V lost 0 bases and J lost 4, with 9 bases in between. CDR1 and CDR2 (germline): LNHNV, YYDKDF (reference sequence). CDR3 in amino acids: CATSRDRGSYGYTF. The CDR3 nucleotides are TGTGCCACCAGCAGAGACAGGGGTAGCTATGGCTACACCTTC.

Here the CDR3 reads CASSYYSGRQETQYF. The CDR3 bases are TGTGCCAGCAGCTACTATAGCGGGAGGCAAGAGACCCAGTACTTC. The V gene is TRBV9, the J gene TRBJ2-5, with TRBD2 matching 10 bases. The V gene end was trimmed by 4 bases and the J gene end by 2 bases; junction bases not matched to a gene: 5. This CDR3 spans 15 amino acids. Per germline, CDR1 SGDLS and CDR2 YYNGEE.

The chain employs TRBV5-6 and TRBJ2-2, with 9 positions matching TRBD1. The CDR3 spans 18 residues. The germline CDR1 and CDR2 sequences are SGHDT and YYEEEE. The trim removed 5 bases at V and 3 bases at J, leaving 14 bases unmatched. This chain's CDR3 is CASRRGQGIRGHTGELFF. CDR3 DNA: TGTGCCAGCAGACGCGGACAGGGGATTCGGGGTCACACCGGGGAGCTGTTTTTT.

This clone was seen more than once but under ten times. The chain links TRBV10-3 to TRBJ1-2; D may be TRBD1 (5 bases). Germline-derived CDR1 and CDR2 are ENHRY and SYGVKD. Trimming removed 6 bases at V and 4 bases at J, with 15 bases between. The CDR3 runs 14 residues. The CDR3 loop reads CAIRTGAKFYGYTF. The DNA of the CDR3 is TGTGCCATCAGAACAGGTGCCAAATTCTATGGCTACACCTTC.

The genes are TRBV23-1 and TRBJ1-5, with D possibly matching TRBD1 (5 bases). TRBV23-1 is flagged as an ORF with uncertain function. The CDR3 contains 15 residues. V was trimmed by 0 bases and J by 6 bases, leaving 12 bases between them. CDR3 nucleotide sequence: TGCGCCAGCAGTCAATCGTCGGGGGGAGGTCAGCCCCAGCATTTT. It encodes CASSQSSGGGQPQHF.

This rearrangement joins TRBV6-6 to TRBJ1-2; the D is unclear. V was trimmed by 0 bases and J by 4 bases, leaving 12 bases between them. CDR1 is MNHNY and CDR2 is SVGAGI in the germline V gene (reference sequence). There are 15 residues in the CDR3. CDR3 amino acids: CASSYSGSRGYGYTF. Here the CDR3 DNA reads TGTGCCAGCAGTTACTCAGGCAGTCGAGGCTATGGCTACACCTTC.